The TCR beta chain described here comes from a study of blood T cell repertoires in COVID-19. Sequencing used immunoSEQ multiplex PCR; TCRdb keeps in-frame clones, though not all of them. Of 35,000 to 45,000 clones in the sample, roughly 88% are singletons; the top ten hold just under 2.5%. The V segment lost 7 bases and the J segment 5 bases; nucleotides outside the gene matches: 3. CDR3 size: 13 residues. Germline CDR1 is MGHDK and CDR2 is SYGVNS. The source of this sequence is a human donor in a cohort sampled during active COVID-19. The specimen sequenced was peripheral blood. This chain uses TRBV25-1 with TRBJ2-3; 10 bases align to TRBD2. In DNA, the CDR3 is TGTGCCAGCACGGCTAGCGGGGGAGATACGCAGTATTTT. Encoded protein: CASTASGGDTQYF.